The 23 T cell receptor beta chains reported below all come from one sample, sequenced in a study of blood T cells in healthy people across ages (dated by TCRdb to the mid-2010s). The library was prepared using 5' RACE. The listed sequencing device is Illumina HiSeq 2500. A second about 7 to 11 cycle PCR used a sample-barcoded 5' primer and a J-beta primer mix. Through fastp at Q25 and MiXCR, TCRdb rebuilt clones from the public reads, retaining in-frame beta chains. Rows with a matching CDR3 protein are joined into one entry that keeps the most common DNA and genes. The sample table lists 700,000 to 1,000,000 distinct CDR3 sequences, 40% to 50% of them with a count of one. Of the sample, approximately 19% falls within the top ten clones. Sample: blood. Receptors originate from a man in his 60s in good health.

The V call is TRBV12-3 or TRBV12-4, the J call TRBJ2-3, with a possible D match to TRBD1 (6 bases). There are 16 residues in the CDR3. Trimming left V 1 base short and J 1 base short, with 12 bases between. CDR3 residues: CASSLDRVKGTDTQYF. The CDR3 DNA sequence: TGTGCCAGCAGTTTAGACAGGGTGAAGGGCACAGATACGCAGTATTTT.

The chain couples TRBV6-4 to TRBJ2-7; possibly TRBD1 for D (5 bases). Between the trimmed V and J ends, which lost 6 bases and 7 bases, there was a span of 16 bases. Germline assignment: CDR1 MRHNA and CDR2 SNTAGT. This CDR3 comprises 13 residues. The CDR3 coding sequence is TGTGCCAGCAGCGCCGAGGCAGGGAATGAGCAGTACTTC. As protein: CASSAEAGNEQYF.

This chain links TRBV29-1 with TRBJ2-5, with D possibly TRBD1 on 5 matching bases. The DNA end favors TRBJ2-7, so the J call may be wrong. The length of the CDR3 is 14 residues. Looked up from germline, CDR1 is SQVTM and CDR2 is ANQGSEA. The CDR3 DNA reads TGCAGCGTTGAGTCTAGGGGTAAGAGCTACGAGCAGTACTTC. This sequence encodes CSVESRGKSYEQYF.

V is TRBV20-1 and J is TRBJ2-7, with 7 bases identical to TRBD1. This CDR3 has 13 amino acids. J was trimmed by 2 bases and V by 4 bases; bases with no gene match: 5. Germline assignment: CDR1 DFQATT and CDR2 SNEGSKA (reference sequence). Written as DNA, the CDR3 is TGCAGTGCTACAGGGGGTGTGACCTACGAGCAGTACTTC. It is translated as CSATGGVTYEQYF.

This clonotype was counted at least ten times. J is TRBJ1-2 and V is TRBV12-3 or TRBV12-4, with D maybe TRBD1 (6 bases). This CDR3 is 12 amino acids long. The V end was cut by 6 bases, the J end by 6 bases, with 11 bases between. The CDR3 DNA follows: TGTGCCAGCAGAAAACACAGGGATGGCTACACCTTC. It is translated as CASRKHRDGYTF.

This clonotype was picked up one time. The J gene is TRBJ1-4, the V gene TRBV12-3 or TRBV12-4; D gene uncertain. The germline V and J ends were trimmed by 1 base and 14 bases, with 11 bases remaining between them. CDR3 length: 12 amino acids. CDR3 in amino acids: CASSLGTEGLFF. In DNA, the CDR3 is TGTGCCAGCAGTTTAGGGACGGAGGGTCTGTTTTTT.

The chain is built from TRBV5-1 and TRBJ2-7, with D perhaps TRBD2 (7 bases). The CDR3 has 14 residues. Trimming took off 4 bases at V and 3 bases at J, with 14 bases between the two ends. Germline assignment: CDR1 SGHRS and CDR2 YFSETQ. The CDR3 region is CASSPMGGGYEQYF. CDR3 coding DNA: TGCGCCAGCAGCCCCATGGGAGGGGGCTACGAGCAGTACTTC. The complete variable domain, with remaining parts taken from reference TRBV5-1 and TRBJ2-7, reads KAGVTQTPRYLIKTRGQQVTLSCSPISGHRSVSWYQQTPGQGLQFLFEYFSETQRNKGNFPGRFSGRQFSNSRSEMNVSTLELGDSALYLCASSPMGGGYEQYFGPGTRLTVT.

V usage is TRBV7-2 and J usage is TRBJ2-1; D call uncertain. Trimming took off 5 bases at V and 8 bases at J, with 19 bases between the two ends. The V gene's germline CDR1 is SGHTA and CDR2 FQGNSA. There are 15 residues in the CDR3. CDR3 residues: CASSPDGRGRDEQFF. The CDR3 region has the DNA TGTGCCAGCAGCCCGGACGGGCGCGGAAGGGATGAGCAGTTCTTC.

This clonotype was counted a few times. The gene calls are TRBV6-2 or TRBV6-3 and TRBJ2-7, with D unresolved. Trimming took 5 bases from V and 0 from J, leaving 14 bases between them. The CDR3 covers 15 residues. The germline gives CDR1 MNHEY, CDR2 SVGEGT. The DNA of the CDR3 is TGTGCCAGCAGTCCATCGGACGGCTTCTCCTACGAGCAGTACTTC. It encodes CASSPSDGFSYEQYF.

This chain joins TRBV7-9 and TRBJ1-1, with D possibly TRBD1 on 5 matching bases. Trimming removed 6 bases from V and 0 bases from J, with 14 bases in between. The length of the CDR3 is 15 residues. Germline V gene lookup returns CDR1 SEHNR and CDR2 FQNEAQ (reference sequence). This chain's CDR3 is CASSLTAVVNTEAFF. The CDR3 DNA follows: TGTGCCAGCAGTTTGACAGCGGTCGTGAACACTGAAGCTTTCTTT.

The chain is built from TRBV5-1 and TRBJ1-4; D gene ambiguous. This CDR3 region has 17 residues. Deletions cut 0 bases from V and 5 bases from J, with 17 bases between. Germline values: CDR1 SGHRS, CDR2 YFSETQ. CDR3 nucleotides: TGCGCCAGCAGCTTGGGTATTTTTAGTGGAGAGAATGAAAAACTGTTTTTT. This codes for CASSLGIFSGENEKLFF.

The chain employs TRBV29-1 and TRBJ1-1, with D possibly matching TRBD1 (6 bases). The CDR3 extends over 14 amino acids. The V and J ends lost 2 bases and 0 bases respectively, with 10 bases between them. Germline-derived CDR1 and CDR2 are SQVTM and ANQGSEA. The CDR3 protein is CSVERGMMNTEAFF. The CDR3 DNA reads TGCAGCGTTGAAAGGGGGATGATGAACACTGAAGCTTTCTTT.

This clonotype came up a few times. The chain links TRBV20-1 to TRBJ1-1; D may be TRBD1 (5 bases). Looked up from germline, CDR1 is DFQATT and CDR2 is SNEGSKA (reference sequence). Between the trimmed V and J ends, which lost 0 bases and 1 base, there was a span of 9 bases. This CDR3 contains 14 residues. CDR3 protein: CSARDPGWNTEAFF. The CDR3 nucleotides read TGCAGTGCTAGAGATCCAGGGTGGAACACTGAAGCTTTCTTT.

The CDR3 reads CSARVGSGGAGDTQYF. The DNA of the CDR3 is TGCAGTGCTAGAGTTGGAAGCGGGGGGGCTGGAGATACGCAGTATTTT. The chain has TRBV20-1 and TRBJ2-3; 10 bases align to TRBD2. This CDR3 region has 16 residues. J gave up 5 bases and V 1 base, and 9 bases lay outside the gene matches. Germline V gene data show CDR1 as DFQATT and CDR2 as SNEGSKA (reference sequence).

A word on this clonotype: With a much larger clone just one base away, this may be a read error. The V and J genes are TRBV20-1 and TRBJ2-5; TRBD1 aligns across 8 bases. Trimming removed 4 bases from V and 11 bases from J; junction bases left unmatched: 12. The CDR3 loop spans 13 amino acids. Germline V CDR1 and CDR2: DFQATT, SNEGSKA (reference sequence). The CDR3 here is CSAKGDRRDGQYF. CDR3 DNA: TGCAGTGCTAAGGGGGACAGGAGGGACGGGCAGTACTTC.

This clonotype was found once. This chain joins TRBV29-1 and TRBJ1-2; D gene uncertain. V was trimmed by 7 bases and J by 4 bases, leaving 22 bases between them. This CDR3 is 15 amino acids long. Germline loops: CDR1 SQVTM, CDR2 ANQGSEA. The CDR3 loop is CSADPQRLASYGYTF. The CDR3, as DNA: TGCAGCGCCGACCCCCAACGACTTGCCAGCTATGGCTACACCTTC.

Only a few counts were recorded for this clonotype. The chain joins TRBV10-3 to TRBJ1-2; D is unclear. Germline CDR1 ENHRY, CDR2 SYGVKD. The CDR3 covers 11 residues. Trimming pared 6 bases from V and 2 bases from J, leaving 4 bases between. In nucleotides, the CDR3 is TGTGCCATCAGAGGGAACTATGGCTACACCTTC. Its translation is CAIRGNYGYTF.

This clonotype was counted a few times. The chain combines TRBV6-2 or TRBV6-3 with TRBJ2-7; 10 nucleotides agree with TRBD2. In germline, CDR1 is MNHEY, CDR2 SVGEGT. This CDR3 spans 13 amino acids. V lost 7 bases to trimming and J lost 6 bases; unmatched junction nucleotides: 6. CDR3 residues: CASTGLAGAEQYF. CDR3 DNA: TGTGCCAGCACCGGCCTAGCGGGGGCCGAGCAGTACTTC.

The chain uses TRBV7-2 and TRBJ1-6, with D tentatively TRBD1 (5 bases). Trimming pared 5 bases from V and 9 bases from J, leaving 14 bases between. The CDR3 sequence is 14 residues long. The germline V gene has CDR1 SGHTA and CDR2 FQGNSA. CDR3 amino acids: CASSVTGLGSPLHF. DNA of the CDR3: TGTGCCAGCAGCGTTACAGGTTTAGGTTCACCCCTCCACTTT.

CDR3 amino acids: CASSPGTRVANVLTF. CDR3 nucleotides: TGTGCCAGCAGCCCAGGGACAAGGGTGGCCAACGTCCTGACTTTC. The chain recombines TRBV14 with TRBJ2-6; D is possibly TRBD1 (6 bases). V lost 4 bases and J 6 bases, leaving 13 bases between the germline ends. The CDR3 totals 15 residues. Germline CDR1 reads SGHDN; CDR2 reads FVKESK.

The chain has TRBV20-1 and TRBJ2-5; TRBD1 matches 9 bases. The ends lost 4 bases at V and 11 bases at J; junction bases unmatched: 14. Germline V gene sequence: CDR1 DFQATT, CDR2 SNEGSKA (reference sequence). This CDR3 spans 14 amino acids. The CDR3 loop reads CSATRTGVNWKQYF. CDR3 DNA: TGCAGTGCTACGCGGACAGGGGTAAATTGGAAGCAGTACTTC.

This clonotype was picked up a small number of times. V gene TRBV27 combines with J gene TRBJ1-2; 7 bases fit TRBD1. Trimming removed 6 bases from V and 2 bases from J; junction bases left unmatched: 6. The CDR3 loop spans 14 amino acids. Germline CDR1 is MNHEY and CDR2 is SMNVEV (reference sequence). The CDR3 here is CASRRTGQNYGYTF. CDR3 nucleotides: TGTGCCAGCAGAAGGACAGGCCAGAACTATGGCTACACCTTC.

This clonotype turned up a few times. The gene calls are TRBV7-9 and TRBJ2-1; D may be TRBD1 (5 bases). The V end was cut by 6 bases, the J end by 3 bases, with 21 bases between. The CDR3 length is 17 residues. CDR1 and CDR2 (germline): SEHNR, FQNEAQ (reference sequence). The CDR3 spells CASSSRGSGSGYNEQFF. The CDR3, as DNA: TGTGCCAGCAGTTCCAGAGGATCAGGGTCTGGCTACAATGAGCAGTTCTTC.